This section outlines one TCR beta chain sequence together with its context. Its antigen is currently unknown. The data originate from a study of T cell responses to AZD1222 COVID-19 vaccine. The study, taken as a whole, reports: Variant regions that are unmutated are reportedly the target of nearly half of spike-specific TCRs. Clonal diversity was possibly underestimated, and the donors were mostly white British, with more females. With two AZD1222 doses given, Spike-specific TCR breadth and depth both rose.

The data were produced by immunoSEQ multiplex PCR, yet TCRdb's version contains in-frame clones alone and is incomplete. Of under 140,000 clones listed, approximately 90% are singletons. Germline CDR1 SGDLS, CDR2 YYNGEE. The length of the CDR3 is 15 residues. Trimming shortened V by 4 bases and J by 2 bases, and 14 bases separated the two germline ends. Specimen: peripheral blood, collected 28 days after the second AZD1222 dose. The V and J genes are TRBV9 and TRBJ2-3; possibly TRBD2 for D (6 bases). This receptor was obtained from an adult who received the AZD1222 COVID-19 vaccine. DNA of the CDR3: TGTGCCAGCAGCACAGGACTAATCCTCACAGATACGCAGTATTTT. Its protein is CASSTGLILTDTQYF.